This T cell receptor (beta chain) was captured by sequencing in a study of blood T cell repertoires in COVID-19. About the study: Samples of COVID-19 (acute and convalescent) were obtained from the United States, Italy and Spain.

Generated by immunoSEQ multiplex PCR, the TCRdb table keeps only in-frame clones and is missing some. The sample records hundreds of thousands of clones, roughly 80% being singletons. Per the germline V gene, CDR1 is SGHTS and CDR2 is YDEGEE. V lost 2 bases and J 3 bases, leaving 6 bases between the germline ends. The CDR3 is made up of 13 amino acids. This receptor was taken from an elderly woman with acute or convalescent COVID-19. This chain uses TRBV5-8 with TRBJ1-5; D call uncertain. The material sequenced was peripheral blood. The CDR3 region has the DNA TGTGCCAGCAGCTTACGGTCCAATCAGCCCCAGCATTTT. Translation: CASSLRSNQPQHF.